Below, 32 T cell receptor beta chains from the same sample are listed, as sequenced in a study of OX40 agonist ivuxolimab in advanced cancers. Sequencing was performed with immunoSEQ multiplex PCR; in TCRdb, only in-frame clones are kept and a portion is missing. There are just under 75,000 clones in the sample; roughly 92% occur only once, and over 0.35% lies in the top ten. The sample in question was CD4+ or CD8+ T cells sorted from blood, obtained in a trial of the OX40 agonist ivuxolimab. Every receptor here comes from an adult with an advanced solid tumor such as melanoma, head and neck, liver or kidney cancer.

The chain recombines TRBV5-1 with TRBJ2-7, with 11 bases identical to TRBD2. V lost 0 bases, J lost 0 bases, and 11 bases stayed unmatched. The length of the CDR3 is 19 residues. CDR1 and CDR2 from the germline V gene are SGHRS and YFSETQ. The CDR3 loop is CASSLGIIAGGTSSYEQYF. CDR3 DNA: TGCGCCAGCAGCTTGGGGATTATAGCGGGAGGGACAAGCTCCTACGAGCAGTACTTC.

The V gene is TRBV7-9, the J gene TRBJ1-2; 9 nucleotides match TRBD1. The J segment lost 2 bases and the V segment lost 5 bases, leaving 6 bases of the junction unmatched. CDR1 is SEHNR, CDR2 FQNEAQ, per germline (reference sequence). There are 15 residues in the CDR3. This CDR3 reads CASSAGGQGNYGYTF. CDR3 nucleotide sequence: TGTGCCAGCAGCGCAGGGGGACAGGGCAACTATGGCTACACCTTC.

The V and J genes are TRBV11-2 and TRBJ2-7, with D unresolved. CDR1 is SGHAT, CDR2 FQNNGV, per germline. The CDR3 sequence is 14 residues long. Deletions cut 4 bases from V and 6 bases from J, with 16 bases between. The CDR3 protein is CASSSLSGLAEQYF. The DNA of the CDR3 is TGTGCCAGCAGCTCCCTGTCCGGTTTGGCCGAGCAGTACTTC.

The chain is built from TRBV19 and TRBJ2-3; D gene unclear. Germline V gives CDR1 LNHDA, CDR2 SQIVND (reference sequence). The CDR3 length is 15 residues. Trimming pared 9 bases from V and 2 bases from J, leaving 18 bases between. This chain's CDR3 is CASSRPTRFTDTQYF. DNA for the CDR3: TGTGCCAGCTCGAGACCAACCCGGTTCACAGATACGCAGTATTTT.

The chain couples TRBV2 to TRBJ2-7; TRBD1 matches 10 bases. Germline CDR1 SNHLY, CDR2 FYNNEI. The CDR3 covers 15 residues. V trimming: 6 bases; J trimming: 1 base; junction bases outside the gene matches: 6. This CDR3 is CASSAGDRGSYEQYF. CDR3 DNA: TGTGCCAGCAGCGCCGGGGACAGGGGTTCCTACGAGCAGTACTTC.

The V gene is TRBV10-3, the J gene TRBJ1-1; D is unclear. CDR3 size: 13 residues. V lost 6 bases and J 0 bases, leaving 8 bases between the germline ends. Germline V gene lookup returns CDR1 ENHRY and CDR2 SYGVKD. The CDR3 reads CAIRLTVNTEAFF. CDR3 nucleotides: TGTGCCATCAGGCTTACAGTGAACACTGAAGCTTTCTTT.

The rearrangement joins TRBV2 to TRBJ1-1; weak D call: TRBD1 (6 bases). The CDR3 is made up of 14 amino acids. The V gene's germline CDR1 is SNHLY and CDR2 FYNNEI. Between the trimmed V and J ends, which lost 7 bases and 1 base, there was a span of 13 bases. CDR3: CASTLTGWNTEAFF. CDR3 nucleotides: TGTGCCAGCACCTTGACAGGTTGGAACACTGAAGCTTTCTTT.

This clone showed up just a few times. This sequence joins TRBV9 and TRBJ2-3, with D hard to call. The CDR3 has 15 amino acids. Trimming cost V 6 bases and J 2 bases, with 16 bases left between them. Germline CDR1 and CDR2: SGDLS and YYNGEE. DNA for the CDR3: TGTGCCAGCACCGCCGGTGTAGGATTCACAGATACGCAGTATTTT. It translates to CASTAGVGFTDTQYF.

The gene calls are TRBV10-1 and TRBJ2-7; no firm D call. CDR3 size: 12 residues. Germline V gene sequence: CDR1 WNHNN, CDR2 SYGVQD (reference sequence). Trimming removed 7 bases from V and 4 bases from J, with 11 bases in between. CDR3 sequence: CASTDRGYEQYF. The DNA of the CDR3 is TGCGCCAGCACCGACCGCGGTTACGAGCAGTACTTC.

The chain couples TRBV27 to TRBJ1-5; D gene unclear. The V end was cut by 3 bases, the J end by 2 bases, with 11 bases between. The CDR3 runs 15 residues. CDR1 MNHEY and CDR2 SMNVEV come from the germline V gene (reference sequence). CDR3 region: CASSFEGTGNQPQHF. CDR3 nucleotides: TGTGCCAGCAGTTTCGAGGGAACGGGCAATCAGCCCCAGCATTTT.

The V gene is TRBV6-6, the J gene TRBJ2-1; D may be TRBD1 or TRBD2 (5 bases each). The CDR3 has 13 residues. Trimming shortened V by 6 bases and J by 6 bases, and 12 bases separated the two germline ends. Germline assignment: CDR1 MNHNY and CDR2 SVGAGI (reference sequence). The CDR3 nucleotides are TGTGCCAGCAGGCCCGAGGGGTCCAATGAGCAGTTCTTC. Translated: CASRPEGSNEQFF.

The chain joins TRBV2 to TRBJ2-5, with D maybe TRBD2 (7 bases). The CDR3 has 14 residues. V was clipped by 4 bases and J by 1 base, with 10 bases between them. The germline gives CDR1 SNHLY, CDR2 FYNNEI. The CDR3 nucleotides are TGTGCCAGCAGTGGGGGGGGCGGCCAAGAGACCCAGTACTTC. Residues: CASSGGGGQETQYF.

The V call is TRBV11-3, the J call TRBJ2-7, with D unresolved. Per germline, CDR1 SGHNT and CDR2 YENEEA. CDR3 length equals 15 residues. V gave up 1 base and J gave up 0 bases, with 10 bases separating them. CDR3 nucleotides: TGTGCCAGCAGCTTAGGACGGATAAGCTCCTACGAGCAGTACTTC. Protein: CASSLGRISSYEQYF. The full variable domain, in which reference TRBV11-3 and TRBJ2-7 provide the parts outside the CDR3, is EAGVVQSPRYKIIEKKQPVAFWCNPISGHNTLYWYLQNLGQGPELLIRYENEEAVDDSQLPKDRFSAERLKGVDSTLKIQPAELGDSAVYLCASSLGRISSYEQYFGPGTRLTVT.

This clone appeared a single time. CDR3 sequence reads: CASSFGANYGYTF. As DNA, the CDR3 is TGTGCCAGCAGTTTTGGTGCTAACTATGGCTACACCTTC. The chain is built from TRBV27 and TRBJ1-2, with D unresolved. Germline-derived CDR1 and CDR2 are MNHEY and SMNVEV (reference sequence). CDR3 length equals 13 residues. Trimming removed 3 bases at V and 0 bases at J, with 5 bases between.

The chain joins TRBV11-3 to TRBJ2-1, with D tentatively TRBD2 (5 bases). The CDR3 runs to 13 residues. Germline CDR1 is SGHNT and CDR2 is YENEEA. The V end was cut by 4 bases, the J end by 14 bases, with 18 bases between. The CDR3 protein is CASSYHQDSREFF. In DNA form, the CDR3 reads TGTGCCAGCAGCTACCACCAGGACTCACGGGAGTTCTTC. The whole variable domain, filled in from reference TRBV11-3 and TRBJ2-1, reads EAGVVQSPRYKIIEKKQPVAFWCNPISGHNTLYWYLQNLGQGPELLIRYENEEAVDDSQLPKDRFSAERLKGVDSTLKIQPAELGDSAVYLCASSYHQDSREFFGPGTRLTVL.

The V call is TRBV5-1, the J call TRBJ1-4; D call uncertain. The V and J ends lost 0 bases and 8 bases respectively, with 8 bases between them. The CDR3 is 13 amino acids. CDR1 SGHRS and CDR2 YFSETQ come from the germline V gene. The CDR3 is CASSLGLNEKLFF. In DNA, the CDR3 is TGCGCCAGCAGCTTGGGACTCAACGAAAAACTGTTTTTT.

The chain is built from TRBV7-2 and TRBJ1-5; D is perhaps TRBD1 (5 bases). Trimming took off 2 bases at V and 5 bases at J, with 13 bases between the two ends. Germline CDR1 is SGHTA and CDR2 is FQGNSA. The CDR3 consists of 15 residues. The DNA of the CDR3 is TGTGCCAGCAGCTTATTGGGGGGGGTCCATCAGCCCCAGCATTTT. Its translation: CASSLLGGVHQPQHF.

This clone has only one observation. The junction and the germline gene differ at one end; a read error may be behind it. The rearrangement links TRBV29-1 to TRBJ1-1; possible D gene TRBD1, 6 bases. Germline CDR1 is SQVTM and CDR2 is ANQGSEA. The CDR3 is 13 residues long. The CDR3: CSVEGGAGTEAFF. The CDR3 DNA reads TGCAGCGTCGAAGGGGGAGCGGGCACTGAAGCTTTCTTT.

The gene calls are TRBV5-4 and TRBJ1-2, with D possibly TRBD1 on 5 matching bases. Trimming cost V 0 bases and J 4 bases, with 13 bases left between them. The germline CDR1 and CDR2 sequences are SGHNT and YYREEE (reference sequence). The CDR3 has 15 residues. The CDR3 DNA is TGTGCCAGCAGCTTGGAGCGCCAGGGAACCTATGGCTACACCTTC. This codes for CASSLERQGTYGYTF.

The J gene is TRBJ2-1, the V gene TRBV7-9, with unresolved D. V shed 4 bases and J shed 5 bases, with 15 bases lying between them. CDR3 length equals 15 residues. From germline, CDR1 is SEHNR and CDR2 FQNEAQ (reference sequence). DNA for the CDR3: TGTGCCAGCAGCTCCTACTATCGGCTACACAATGAGCAGTTCTTC. Amino acids: CASSSYYRLHNEQFF.

The V and J genes are TRBV29-1 and TRBJ2-1, with unresolved D. Germline V gene sequence: CDR1 SQVTM, CDR2 ANQGSEA. V was trimmed by 3 bases and J by 8 bases, leaving 11 bases between them. This CDR3 contains 12 residues. This CDR3 reads CSVDQARHEQFF. The CDR3 DNA reads TGCAGCGTTGACCAGGCTCGCCATGAGCAGTTCTTC.

The chain employs TRBV21-1 and TRBJ1-2; the table assigns TRBD1, which was not confirmed against the DNA. TRBV21-1 is classified as a pseudogene. CDR3 length: 16 residues. This CDR3 reads CASSKSSWQGTYGYTF. Written as DNA, the CDR3 is TGTGCCAGCAGCAAGAGCTCATGGCAGGGGACCTATGGCTACACCTTC.

The chain employs TRBV6-1 and TRBJ2-5; D might be TRBD1 or TRBD2, each matching 6 bases. Between the trimmed V and J ends, which lost 2 bases and 4 bases, there was a span of 14 bases. Per the germline V gene, CDR1 is MNHNS and CDR2 is SASEGT. The CDR3 runs to 15 residues. The DNA for the CDR3 is TGTGCCAGCAGTGAAACCTGGACAGCGGGAGAGACCCAGTACTTC. Protein product: CASSETWTAGETQYF.

V gene TRBV7-2 combines with J gene TRBJ2-6; a possible D gene is TRBD1 (6 bases). The germline V and J ends were trimmed by 4 bases and 2 bases, with 9 bases remaining between them. Germline CDR1 SGHTA, CDR2 FQGNSA. The length of the CDR3 is 15 residues. The CDR3 is CASSSAGAGANVLTF. CDR3 sequence (DNA): TGTGCCAGCAGCTCGGCAGGGGCTGGGGCCAACGTCCTGACTTTC. The full variable domain, rest sourced from reference TRBV7-2 and TRBJ2-6, is GAGVSQSPSNKVTEKGKDVELRCDPISGHTALYWYRQSLGQGLEFLIYFQGNSAPDKSGLPSDRFSAERTGGSVSTLTIQRTQQEDSAVYLCASSSAGAGANVLTFGAGSRLTVL.

The table lists this clone with a few counts. The V and J genes are TRBV29-1 and TRBJ1-5, with a tentative D call TRBD1 (5 bases). V lost 0 bases, J lost 6 bases, and 12 bases lay in between. This CDR3 spans 14 amino acids. Germline assignment: CDR1 SQVTM and CDR2 ANQGSEA. The CDR3 DNA follows: TGCAGCGTTGAAGACCAGGGTAGGGGTCAGCCCCAGCATTTT. Protein product: CSVEDQGRGQPQHF.

The chain recombines TRBV27 with TRBJ2-1; D is uncertain. Germline V gene lookup returns CDR1 MNHEY and CDR2 SMNVEV (reference sequence). Trimming took 2 bases from V and 5 from J, leaving 13 bases between them. CDR3 size: 15 residues. The CDR3: CASSLRDSGNNEQFF. The CDR3 coding sequence is TGTGCCAGCAGTTTAAGGGATTCCGGAAACAATGAGCAGTTCTTC.

The V and J genes are TRBV11-2 and TRBJ2-7, with 9 bases that match TRBD2. This CDR3 has 16 residues. The germline V gene encodes CDR1 SGHAT and CDR2 FQNNGV. J was trimmed by 1 base and V by 4 bases; bases with no gene match: 8. The CDR3 bases are TGTGCCAGCAGCTCGGGGGGGCTAGCGGGGTCCTACGAGCAGTACTTC. Amino acid sequence: CASSSGGLAGSYEQYF.

This clone was seen only once. The chain combines TRBV27 with TRBJ2-2; 8 positions match TRBD1. The CDR3 loop spans 13 amino acids. V lost 7 bases to trimming and J lost 7 bases; unmatched junction nucleotides: 5. Germline V gives CDR1 MNHEY, CDR2 SMNVEV (reference sequence). The CDR3 sequence is CASMTGAVGELFF. CDR3 bases: TGTGCCAGCATGACAGGGGCGGTCGGGGAGCTGTTTTTT.

V is TRBV15 and J is TRBJ1-1, with 10 bases aligning to TRBD1. The CDR3 runs to 13 residues. Germline V gene lookup returns CDR1 LNHNV and CDR2 YYDKDF (reference sequence). The J segment lost 3 bases and the V segment lost 8 bases, leaving 3 bases of the junction unmatched. CDR3 region: CATWDRGYTEAFF. The CDR3 coding sequence is TGTGCCACCTGGGACAGGGGATACACTGAAGCTTTCTTT.

V usage is TRBV6-5 and J usage is TRBJ2-3; perhaps TRBD1 as D (6 bases). Trimming removed 6 bases at V and 2 bases at J, with 15 bases between. CDR1 and CDR2 from the germline V gene are MNHEY and SVGAGI. The CDR3 extends over 15 amino acids. CDR3 in amino acids: CASSLQGVDTDTQYF. The DNA for the CDR3 is TGTGCCAGCAGCCTACAGGGAGTTGACACAGATACGCAGTATTTT.

The chain links TRBV6-6 to TRBJ2-3; 7 nucleotides align to TRBD1. CDR3 size: 15 residues. V lost 6 bases and J lost 2; bases outside the gene matches: 8. Germline CDR1 MNHNY, CDR2 SVGAGI (reference sequence). The CDR3 region is CASSFYGQDTDTQYF. The DNA of the CDR3 is TGTGCCAGCAGCTTTTACGGACAGGACACAGATACGCAGTATTTT.

The V and J genes are TRBV6-5 and TRBJ2-5; D unclear. Looked up from germline, CDR1 is MNHEY and CDR2 is SVGAGI. This CDR3 is 13 amino acids long. V lost 0 bases, J lost 2 bases, and 4 bases lay in between. The DNA for the CDR3 is TGTGCCAGCAGTTACTCCGTACAAGAGACCCAGTACTTC. Its protein is CASSYSVQETQYF.